These 23 T cell receptor beta chains were all obtained from the same sample, sequenced in a study of T cell repertoires in cytomegalovirus infection. The antigens these receptors bind are not known. TCRdb reprocessed the reads with MiXCR, giving one entry per CDR3 protein. This table holds around 540,000 distinct CDR3 sequences, 33% found once. Sample: cultured PBMCs, taken from culture after CMV antigen stimulation. These receptors originate from a human donor in good health (CMV status not recorded). Some clones in this sample may be carry-over from other donors' samples.

The chain combines TRBV28 with TRBJ2-7, with D unresolved. Trimming shortened V by 5 bases and J by 2 bases, and 7 bases separated the two germline ends. Germline V CDR1 and CDR2: MDHEN, SYDVKM. The CDR3 extends over 12 amino acids. The CDR3 protein is CASSIGAYEQYF. Here the CDR3 DNA reads TGTGCCAGCAGTATCGGAGCCTACGAGCAGTACTTC.

The chain employs TRBV12-3 or TRBV12-4 and TRBJ1-1; 8 nucleotides line up with TRBD1. The CDR3 runs 14 residues. The V segment lost 6 bases and the J segment 1 base; nucleotides outside the gene matches: 4. The CDR3 region is CASRGDRGNTEAFF. The CDR3, as DNA: TGTGCCAGCAGGGGAGACAGGGGGAACACTGAAGCTTTCTTT.

The V gene is TRBV6-2 or TRBV6-3, the J gene TRBJ2-3; tentative D call: TRBD2 (6 bases). The CDR3 spans 17 residues. The V end lost 0 bases, the J end lost 2 bases, and 15 bases lay between the germline ends. Germline V gives CDR1 MNHEY, CDR2 SVGEGT. This CDR3 is CASSYSRSGGNTDTQYF. In DNA form, the CDR3 reads TGTGCCAGCAGTTACTCGAGGTCCGGCGGGAACACAGATACGCAGTATTTT.

This chain connects TRBV19 to TRBJ2-7; 11 nucleotides align to TRBD1. This CDR3 has 15 residues. V lost 5 bases and J lost 3; bases outside the gene matches: 6. Germline CDR1 and CDR2: LNHDA and SQIVND (reference sequence). CDR3 DNA sequence: TGTGCCAGTAGTTCCCGGGACAGGGGGGACTACGAGCAGTACGTC. It yields the protein CASSSRDRGDYEQYV.

A few counts support this clonotype. The chain joins TRBV6-2 or TRBV6-3 to TRBJ2-7; D unresolved. The V gene's germline CDR1 is MNHEY and CDR2 SVGEGT. The V end was cut by 6 bases, the J end by 7 bases, with 10 bases between. The CDR3 runs to 11 residues. The CDR3 region is CASRSPTEQYF. CDR3 bases: TGTGCCAGCAGATCCCCTACAGAGCAGTACTTC.

The V gene is TRBV28, the J gene TRBJ2-3; D is possibly TRBD1 (5 bases). CDR3 length equals 15 residues. The germline V gene encodes CDR1 MDHEN and CDR2 SYDVKM. The V and J ends lost 5 bases and 0 bases respectively, with 12 bases between them. CDR3 region: CASSPWGPSTDTQYF. The DNA for the CDR3 is TGTGCCAGCAGTCCCTGGGGCCCTAGCACAGATACGCAGTATTTT.

This clonotype was seen ten or more times. The genes are TRBV28 and TRBJ1-2, with 9 nucleotides matching TRBD1. The V and J ends lost 6 bases and 8 bases, in that order; junction bases with no gene match: 10. This CDR3 has 14 amino acids. Looked up from germline, CDR1 is MDHEN and CDR2 is SYDVKM. The CDR3 sequence is CASRITGTGSGYTF. CDR3 DNA sequence: TGTGCCAGCAGGATAACCGGGACAGGGAGCGGCTACACCTTC.

This clonotype appeared many times. The chain carries TRBV7-2 and TRBJ2-1; the match to TRBD2 covers 8 bases. Losses at the gene ends were 4 bases for V and 4 bases for J; bases not matched to a gene: 9. The CDR3 covers 16 residues. The V gene's germline CDR1 is SGHTA and CDR2 FQGNSA. CDR3 sequence reads: CASSSEAGVLYNEQFF. The DNA of the CDR3 is TGTGCCAGCAGCTCTGAAGCGGGAGTCTTGTACAATGAGCAGTTCTTC.

The chain has TRBV28 and TRBJ2-1; 9 bases are shared with TRBD2. The CDR3 length is 20 residues. CDR1 is MDHEN and CDR2 is SYDVKM in the germline V gene. V was clipped by 7 bases and J by 3 bases; unmatched bases: 22. The CDR3 region is CASTGGSGRNIGPVYNEQFF. In DNA form, the CDR3 reads TGTGCCAGCACGGGGGGTAGCGGGAGAAATATAGGGCCAGTCTACAATGAGCAGTTCTTC.

This clonotype occurred many times. V and J are TRBV4-3 and TRBJ2-7; 8 bases align to TRBD2. CDR3 length equals 16 residues. V shed 0 bases and J 2 bases; nucleotides not matched to a gene: 6. The germline V gene has CDR1 LGHNA and CDR2 YSLEER. In DNA form, the CDR3 reads TGCGCCAGCAGCCAAGAGGAGGGTAGCGGGGCCTACGAGCAGTACTTC. This codes for CASSQEEGSGAYEQYF.

The chain couples TRBV28 to TRBJ1-2; the D is unclear. The V end lost 6 bases, the J end lost 0 bases, and 11 bases lay between the germline ends. This CDR3 contains 14 residues. CDR1 and CDR2 from the germline V gene are MDHEN and SYDVKM. The CDR3 nucleotides read TGTGCCAGCAGAGTGGGCTATGCTAACTATGGCTACACCTTC. Its protein product is CASRVGYANYGYTF.

The J gene is TRBJ1-5, the V gene TRBV6-2 or TRBV6-3; D gene ambiguous. The CDR3 contains 15 residues. Germline V gene sequence: CDR1 MNHEY, CDR2 SVGEGT. Between the trimmed V and J ends, which lost 2 bases and 2 bases, there was a span of 10 bases. In DNA form, the CDR3 reads TGTGCCAGCAGTTACCGGGGTGGAGGCAATCAGCCCCAGCATTTT. Amino acids: CASSYRGGGNQPQHF.

This clonotype was counted only a few times. The rearrangement uses TRBV7-8 and TRBJ2-5; D unresolved. Trimming cost V 1 base and J 5 bases, with 11 bases left between them. The CDR3 contains 14 residues. Per the germline V gene, CDR1 is SGHVS and CDR2 is FQNEAQ. CDR3 coding DNA: TGTGCCAGCAGCTTAGGGGGTTTGGGGGAGACCCAGTACTTC. The encoded protein is CASSLGGLGETQYF.

A note on this clonotype: One junction end does not reproduce the germline sequence, and a read error may be involved. The genes are TRBV7-7 and TRBJ2-1, with 16 nucleotides matching TRBD2. This CDR3 region has 16 residues. CDR1 and CDR2 from the germline V gene are SSHAT and FNYEAQ (reference sequence). The chain's CDR3 is CASSPGTSGRGNEQFF. CDR3 nucleotides: TGTGCTAGCAGCCCGGGGACTAGCGGGAGGGGCAATGAGCAGTTCTTC.

V and J are TRBV25-1 and TRBJ2-7; D unclear. The CDR3 contains 13 residues. V dropped 3 bases and J dropped 3 bases, with 9 bases sitting between them. Germline lookup yields CDR1 MGHDK and CDR2 SYGVNS. The CDR3 is CASSEAVDYEQYF. The CDR3 coding sequence is TGTGCCAGCAGTGAGGCGGTAGACTACGAGCAGTACTTC.

The rearrangement joins TRBV30 to TRBJ2-7, with D perhaps TRBD1 (5 bases). This CDR3 comprises 11 residues. Trimming shortened V by 4 bases and J by 1 base, and 5 bases separated the two germline ends. Per the germline V gene, CDR1 is GTSNPN and CDR2 is SVGIG (reference sequence). The CDR3 DNA reads TGTGCCTGGACAGGGTCCTACGAGCAGTACTTC. Residues: CAWTGSYEQYF.

This clonotype was detected only a few times. The chain carries TRBV6-1 and TRBJ2-1; 7 bases are shared with TRBD1. The CDR3 has 15 amino acids. The V and J ends lost 5 bases and 5 bases, in that order; junction bases with no gene match: 9. The germline V gene encodes CDR1 MNHNS and CDR2 SASEGT. CDR3 sequence reads: CASSPDRAPDNEQFF. The CDR3 DNA follows: TGTGCCAGCAGTCCAGACAGGGCCCCCGACAATGAGCAGTTCTTC.

V is TRBV11-3 and J is TRBJ2-5; D possibly uses TRBD1 or TRBD2 (5 bases each). In germline, CDR1 is SGHNT, CDR2 YENEEA. This CDR3 contains 14 residues. Between the trimmed V and J ends, which lost 2 bases and 1 base, there was a span of 8 bases. CDR3 region: CASSLRGAQETQYF. The CDR3 DNA is TGTGCCAGCAGCTTACGGGGCGCCCAAGAGACCCAGTACTTC.

This clonotype was seen many times. The chain employs TRBV12-3 or TRBV12-4 and TRBJ1-1; TRBD1 aligns across 7 bases. This CDR3 is 15 amino acids long. Trimming took 5 bases from V and 1 from J; bases not matched to a gene: 7. CDR3 protein: CASSLRQGANTEAFF. The CDR3 DNA follows: TGTGCCAGCAGTCTCCGACAGGGCGCGAACACTGAAGCTTTCTTT.

This clonotype was seen a handful of times. This chain's CDR3 is CASRDSAYSTGELFF. The DNA of the CDR3 is TGTGCCAGCAGGGACAGCGCGTACTCCACCGGGGAGCTGTTTTTT. The genes are TRBV12-3 or TRBV12-4 and TRBJ2-2; D perhaps matches TRBD1 (6 bases). This CDR3 comprises 15 residues. The germline V and J ends were trimmed by 6 bases and 4 bases, with 15 bases remaining between them.

Regarding this clonotype: A read error may be the cause here, since a much bigger clone is one base away. The CDR3 does not end in the conserved phenylalanine or tryptophan, so this is likely a read error. The chain recombines TRBV4-1 with TRBJ2-7, with 7 bases fitting TRBD2. The CDR3 is made up of 14 amino acids. Germline V gene lookup returns CDR1 MGHRA and CDR2 YSYEKL. The trim removed 0 bases at V and 2 bases at J, leaving 1 base unmatched. Here the CDR3 DNA reads TGCGCCAGCAGCCAAGACGCGGGGGCCTACGAGCAGTACATC. Translation gives CASSQDAGAYEQYI.

The rearrangement joins TRBV6-5 to TRBJ1-2; D gene unclear. The CDR3 consists of 14 residues. The germline V gene encodes CDR1 MNHEY and CDR2 SVGAGI. The V and J ends lost 6 bases and 3 bases respectively, with 14 bases between them. CDR3 sequence (DNA): TGTGCCAGCAGGGGCCTCGGGGTGCACTATGGCTACACCTTC. As protein: CASRGLGVHYGYTF.

About this clonotype: One base away lies a much larger clone, so this may be a sequencing read error. CDR3 region: CASSSPDQETQYF. As DNA, the CDR3 is TGTGCCAGCAGCTCCCCGGATCAAGAGACCCAGTACTTC. V usage is TRBV7-6 and J usage is TRBJ2-5; D gene unclear. The CDR3 is 13 amino acids. CDR1 is SGHVS and CDR2 is FNYEAQ in the germline V gene. The V end was cut by 4 bases, the J end by 2 bases, with 8 bases between.